The 14 T cell receptor beta chains given below trace back to one sample, sequenced in a study of early T cells in non-severe SARS-CoV-2 infection. TCRdb redid the calling of the 5' RACE reads with MiXCR, one entry per CDR3 protein. Seen here are 45,000 or so distinct CDR3 sequences, about 7% observed once, and the top ten hold 8% to 9.5%. Sequencing was carried out using whole blood. These receptors all come from an adult who was a healthcare worker with PCR-confirmed SARS-CoV-2 infection or an uninfected control (not recorded which).

This clonotype was detected many times. V and J are TRBV6-6 and TRBJ2-7, with 10 bases matching TRBD1. V was clipped by 6 bases and J by 2 bases; unmatched bases: 10. Germline V gene data show CDR1 as MNHNY and CDR2 as SVGAGI (reference sequence). The CDR3 length is 16 residues. The CDR3 region is CASSTSSGTGAYEQYF. The CDR3 nucleotides are TGTGCCAGCAGCACCAGTTCCGGGACAGGGGCCTACGAGCAGTACTTC.

This clonotype was seen repeatedly, ten times or more. This chain uses TRBV7-9 with TRBJ2-6; tentatively, D is TRBD1 (6 bases). The length of the CDR3 is 13 residues. The germline CDR1 and CDR2 sequences are SEHNR and FQNEAQ (reference sequence). Trimming pared 6 bases from V and 12 bases from J, leaving 15 bases between. The CDR3 region has the DNA TGTGCCAGCAGAAGTGGACAGAGGTTCGTCCTGACTTTC. As protein: CASRSGQRFVLTF.

This clonotype appeared many times. The chain links TRBV11-2 to TRBJ2-1; D is unresolved. CDR1 SGHAT and CDR2 FQNNGV come from the germline V gene. The CDR3 has 13 residues. The ends were cut back, 5 bases at V and 4 bases at J, with 9 bases in the middle. In DNA form, the CDR3 reads TGTGCCAGCAGCCACGACGTGTACAATGAGCAGTTCTTC. This codes for CASSHDVYNEQFF.

This clonotype was detected many times. This sequence joins TRBV19 and TRBJ2-1, with D perhaps TRBD1 (5 bases). Germline-derived CDR1 and CDR2 are LNHDA and SQIVND (reference sequence). Trimming stripped 4 bases from V and 0 bases from J, with 13 bases between. The CDR3 length is 16 residues. The CDR3 reads CASSTQTVSSYNEQFF. The CDR3 DNA sequence: TGTGCCAGTAGTACCCAGACAGTGAGCTCCTACAATGAGCAGTTCTTC.

The chain has TRBV20-1 and TRBJ1-5; D unresolved. Germline V CDR1 and CDR2: DFQATT, SNEGSKA (reference sequence). This CDR3 comprises 12 residues. Trimming removed 5 bases at V and 5 bases at J, with 10 bases between. The CDR3 reads CSAGRRDQPQHF. The CDR3 DNA reads TGCAGTGCTGGAAGGCGGGATCAGCCCCAGCATTTT.

This clonotype was counted a few times. This rearrangement joins TRBV6-6 to TRBJ1-1; D unclear. The length of the CDR3 is 12 residues. Trimming cost V 7 bases and J 9 bases, with 15 bases left between them. Germline V gene sequence: CDR1 MNHNY, CDR2 SVGAGI (reference sequence). The CDR3, as DNA: TGTGCCAGCACCCCCGGTTTCGATAAAGCTTTCTTT. Translation gives CASTPGFDKAFF.

In this sample, this clonotype turned up once. This rearrangement joins TRBV7-9 to TRBJ1-6, with D maybe TRBD1 (5 bases). The V end was cut by 10 bases, the J end by 0 bases, with 19 bases between. From germline, CDR1 is SEHNR and CDR2 FQNEAQ (reference sequence). The CDR3 runs to 17 residues. CDR3 nucleotides: TGTGCCACCCGACAAGGGGCCTTTAGCTCCTATAATTCACCCCTCCACTTT. It yields the protein CATRQGAFSSYNSPLHF.

This clonotype was counted between two and nine times. The rearrangement links TRBV28 to TRBJ1-4, with D perhaps TRBD1 (6 bases). CDR1 is MDHEN, CDR2 SYDVKM, per germline. With 4 bases removed from V and 7 bases from J, the gap between germline ends came to 16 bases. The CDR3 has 15 residues. DNA of the CDR3: TGTGCCAGCAGTTCCACTGGGAGGGGGATTGAAAAACTGTTTTTT. This codes for CASSSTGRGIEKLFF. The full variable domain, in which reference TRBV28 and TRBJ1-4 provide the parts outside the CDR3, is DVKVTQSSRYLVKRTGEKVFLECVQDMDHENMFWYRQDPGLGLRLIYFSYDVKMKEKGDIPEGYSVSREKKERFSLILESASTNQTSMYLCASSSTGRGIEKLFFGSGTQLSVL.

This clonotype was counted many times. The chain couples TRBV25-1 to TRBJ2-7; 10 bases align to TRBD2. The germline V gene encodes CDR1 MGHDK and CDR2 SYGVNS. Trimming took 2 bases from V and 2 from J; bases not matched to a gene: 12. This CDR3 region has 18 residues. CDR3 sequence: CASSEPVAGGFVPYEQYF. The CDR3 region has the DNA TGTGCCAGCAGTGAACCGGTAGCGGGGGGCTTTGTTCCCTACGAGCAGTACTTC.

This clonotype was observed a handful of times. The chain employs TRBV20-1 and TRBJ2-1; D remains ambiguous. V lost 0 bases to trimming and J lost 7 bases, with 16 bases between them. This CDR3 contains 15 residues. The V gene's germline CDR1 is DFQATT and CDR2 SNEGSKA (reference sequence). CDR3 region: CSARDYWGLRNEQFF. The DNA for the CDR3 is TGCAGTGCTAGAGATTATTGGGGTTTGAGGAATGAGCAGTTCTTC.

This clonotype occurred many times. The chain employs TRBV28 and TRBJ2-2, with D possibly matching TRBD1 (6 bases). The CDR3 covers 12 residues. The V end was cut by 10 bases, the J end by 2 bases, with 8 bases between. Germline assignment: CDR1 MDHEN and CDR2 SYDVKM. CDR3 in DNA: TGTGCCACCAGGGGTAACACCGGGGAGCTGTTTTTT. Translated: CATRGNTGELFF.

This clonotype was seen only a few times. The J gene is TRBJ2-3, the V gene TRBV7-2; D may be TRBD1 (7 bases). The CDR3 consists of 19 residues. V gave up 2 bases and J gave up 6 bases, with 27 bases separating them. The germline V gene has CDR1 SGHTA and CDR2 FQGNSA. The CDR3 DNA reads as TGTGCCAGCAGCTTATTCCGAGTAGGTCAGGGGGGCTCTGGCGATACGCAGTATTTT. Amino acids: CASSLFRVGQGGSGDTQYF.

There are many counts of this clonotype. This chain links TRBV20-1 with TRBJ2-7, with 9 nucleotides matching TRBD2. Trimming removed 6 bases from V and 7 bases from J; junction bases left unmatched: 13. This CDR3 is built from 14 residues. Germline CDR1 and CDR2: DFQATT and SNEGSKA (reference sequence). The CDR3 region is CSAPTVAGGKEQYF. The CDR3 DNA is TGCAGTGCCCCGACGGTCGCGGGGGGGAAAGAGCAGTACTTC.

The chain uses TRBV3-1 and TRBJ1-4; 7 bases map to TRBD1. Germline CDR1 LGHDT, CDR2 YNNKEL (reference sequence). The CDR3 contains 15 residues. The V segment lost 7 bases and the J segment 5 bases; nucleotides outside the gene matches: 10. The CDR3 region has the DNA TGTGCCAGCAACGTGCGGGGACAGTTGAATGAAAAACTGTTTTTT. It codes for CASNVRGQLNEKLFF.